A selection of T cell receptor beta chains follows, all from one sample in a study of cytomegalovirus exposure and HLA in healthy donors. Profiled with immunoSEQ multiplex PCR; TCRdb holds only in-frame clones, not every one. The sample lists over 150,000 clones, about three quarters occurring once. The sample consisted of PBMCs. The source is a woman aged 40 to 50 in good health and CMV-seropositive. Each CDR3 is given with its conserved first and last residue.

CDR3: CASSLELAGSSYEQYF
J: TRBJ2-7
V: TRBV11-2

CDR3: CASSPPGTGNEKLFF
J: TRBJ1-4
V: TRBV18

CDR3: CASNGGRTQETQYF
J: TRBJ2-5
V: TRBV19

CDR3: CASSNRLGRPLDANYGYTF
J: TRBJ1-2
V: TRBV21-1

CDR3: CASSTSTSSHEQFF
J: TRBJ2-1
V: TRBV7-2

CDR3: CASSVRDRATEAFF
J: TRBJ1-1
V: TRBV5-1

CDR3: CASSPGTFSYNEQFF
J: TRBJ2-1
V: TRBV7-2

CDR3: CASSLVAGASYEQYF
J: TRBJ2-7
V: TRBV27

CDR3: CASSYGLAGNNEQFF
J: TRBJ2-1
V: TRBV7-9

CDR3: CASSQDTPGRSPLHF
J: TRBJ1-6
V: TRBV4-1

CDR3: CASSRGINAETQYF
J: TRBJ2-5
V: TRBV7-9

CDR3: CASSLFADQPQHF
J: TRBJ1-5
V: TRBV7-8

CDR3: CASSVSGRTSTDTQYF
J: TRBJ2-3
V: TRBV9

CDR3: CASSLPGTSGRTQYF
J: TRBJ2-7
V: TRBV28

CDR3: CASSPKGPYGYTF
J: TRBJ1-2
V: TRBV19